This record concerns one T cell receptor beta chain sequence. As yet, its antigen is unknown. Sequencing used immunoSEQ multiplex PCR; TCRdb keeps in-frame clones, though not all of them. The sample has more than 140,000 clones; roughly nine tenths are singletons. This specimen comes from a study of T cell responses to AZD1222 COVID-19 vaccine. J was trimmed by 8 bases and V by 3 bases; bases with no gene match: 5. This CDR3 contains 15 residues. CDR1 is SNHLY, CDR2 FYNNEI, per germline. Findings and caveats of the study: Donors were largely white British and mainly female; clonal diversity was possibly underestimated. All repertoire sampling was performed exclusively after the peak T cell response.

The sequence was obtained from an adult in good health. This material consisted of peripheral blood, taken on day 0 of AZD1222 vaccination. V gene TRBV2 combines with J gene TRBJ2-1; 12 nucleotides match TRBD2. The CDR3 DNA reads TGTGCCAGCAGTGAGGCTAGCGGGAGGGTACATGAGCAGTTCTTC. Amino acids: CASSEASGRVHEQFF.